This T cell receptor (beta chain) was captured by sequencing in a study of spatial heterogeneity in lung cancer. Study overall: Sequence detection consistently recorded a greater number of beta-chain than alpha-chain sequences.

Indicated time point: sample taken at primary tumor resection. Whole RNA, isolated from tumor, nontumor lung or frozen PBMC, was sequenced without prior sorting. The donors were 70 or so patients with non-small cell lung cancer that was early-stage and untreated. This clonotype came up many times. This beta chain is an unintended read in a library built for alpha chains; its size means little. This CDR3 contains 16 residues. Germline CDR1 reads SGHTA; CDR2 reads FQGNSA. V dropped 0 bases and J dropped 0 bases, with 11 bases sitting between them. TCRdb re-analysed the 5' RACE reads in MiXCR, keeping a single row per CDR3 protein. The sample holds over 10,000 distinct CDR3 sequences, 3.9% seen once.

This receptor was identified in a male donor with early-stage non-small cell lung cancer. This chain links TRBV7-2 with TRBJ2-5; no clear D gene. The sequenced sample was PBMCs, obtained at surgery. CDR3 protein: CASSLAPWRYQETQYF. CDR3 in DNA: TGTGCCAGCAGCTTAGCCCCGTGGCGGTACCAAGAGACCCAGTACTTC.